These 20 T cell receptor beta chains share one sample of origin, sequenced in a study of T cell clonality in common variable immunodeficiency. This table comes from immunoSEQ multiplex PCR, and its TCRdb copy is limited to in-frame clones, with some not included. Observed in the sample are tens of thousands of clones, none of them singletons. The sequenced sample was peripheral blood mononuclear cells. Receptor source: a person aged 18 to 70 in good health.

In its sample, this clone was seen many times. The read ends 3 residues early relative to the CDR3; the germline J gene fills the gap. This chain links TRBV7-7 with TRBJ2-3; D remains ambiguous. The CDR3 length is 15 residues. The germline gives CDR1 SSHAT, CDR2 FNYEAQ (reference sequence). Between the trimmed V and J ends, which lost 5 bases and 0 bases, there was a span of 12 bases. Partial CDR3 DNA: TGTGCCAGCAGCCTCCAGGCTGGCAGCACAGATACG. This sequence encodes CASSLQAGSTDT. The whole CDR3 region reads CASSLQAGSTDTQYF.

This clone has ten or more counts. The read comes to an end 3 residues before the CDR3 does, leaving the germline J gene to fill in the end. The rearrangement joins TRBV2 to TRBJ2-1; the D is unclear. The germline V gene encodes CDR1 SNHLY and CDR2 FYNNEI. This CDR3 has 15 residues. Trimming pared 6 bases from V and 8 bases from J, leaving 20 bases between. The part of the CDR3 DNA that was read is TGTGCCAGCAGACCGTTATGGAGTGACGGGTATGAG. This gives the protein CASRPLWSDGYE. The complete CDR3 sequence is CASRPLWSDGYEQFF.

This clone has a count of ten or more. The CDR3 end lies 3 residues beyond the end of the read and is filled in from the germline J gene. The chain couples TRBV7-3 to TRBJ2-5, with D possibly matching TRBD2 (6 bases). V lost 5 bases to trimming and J lost 2 bases, with 9 bases between them. The CDR3 runs 13 residues. From germline, CDR1 is SGHTA and CDR2 FQGTGA. CDR3 residues: CASSLAPQETQYF. CDR3 bases read: TGTGCCAGCAGCCTAGCGCCTCAAGAGACC.

This clone was counted ten times or more. With the read ending 3 residues before the CDR3 end, the germline J gene is used to fill in that end. The V and J genes are TRBV20-1 and TRBJ2-3; 8 nucleotides match TRBD2. The CDR3 is 13 residues long. Germline V gene sequence: CDR1 DFQATT, CDR2 SNEGSKA (reference sequence). The V and J ends lost 6 bases and 1 base, in that order; junction bases with no gene match: 3. The CDR3 bases that were read are TGCAGTGCGGCGACTAGCGGCACAGATACG. This gives the protein CSAATSGTDT. The whole CDR3 protein is CSAATSGTDTQYF.

This clone was counted at least ten times. The read stops 3 residues short of the end of the CDR3; the missing end is completed from the germline J gene. The chain recombines TRBV20-1 with TRBJ2-1; 7 bases agree with TRBD1. Looked up from germline, CDR1 is DFQATT and CDR2 is SNEGSKA (reference sequence). The CDR3 sequence is 16 residues long. The ends lost 2 bases at V and 2 bases at J; junction bases unmatched: 9. CDR3 amino acids: CSARTLRDRPYNEQFF. The sequenced CDR3 bases are TGCAGTGCTAGAACACTCCGGGACAGACCCTACAATGAG.

In its sample, this clone was seen many times. The read falls 3 residues short of the CDR3 end, and the missing part is taken from the germline J gene. The V and J genes are TRBV10-3 and TRBJ2-3; possible D gene TRBD2, 6 bases. The CDR3 is made up of 13 amino acids. Germline lookup yields CDR1 ENHRY and CDR2 SYGVKD. Trimming took 7 bases from V and 0 from J, leaving 8 bases between them. CDR3: CAITSGSTDTQYF. The covered CDR3 bases are TGTGCCATCACGAGCGGGAGCACAGATACG.

This clone was detected ten times or more. The read is 3 residues too short to cover the CDR3 end, so that end is filled in from the germline J gene. The chain combines TRBV12-3 or TRBV12-4 with TRBJ2-7; possible D gene TRBD2, 5 bases. There are 13 residues in the CDR3. Trimming pared 1 base from V and 2 bases from J, leaving 6 bases between. The CDR3 spells CASSLGTPYEQYF. Partial CDR3 DNA: TGTGCCAGCAGTTTAGGGACTCCCTACGAG.

The sample holds many counts of this clone. Coverage ceases 3 residues before the CDR3 finishes, and the germline J gene fills in the end. The V call is TRBV7-2, the J call TRBJ2-7; 7 positions agree with TRBD2. The CDR3 consists of 15 residues. CDR1 is SGHTA and CDR2 is FQGNSA in the germline V gene. J was trimmed by 3 bases and V by 2 bases; bases with no gene match: 7. The CDR3 protein is CASSLSRGSNYEQYF. The part of the CDR3 DNA that was read is TGTGCCAGCAGCTTATCCCGCGGGAGTAACTACGAG.

This clone has a count of ten or more. The part of the CDR3 DNA that was read is TGCGCCAGCAGCTCGGGGGATGGCCAAGAGACC. Its protein product is CASSSGDGQET. The full CDR3 protein is CASSSGDGQETQYF. The rearrangement uses TRBV5-1 and TRBJ2-5, with TRBD2 as a possible D gene (6 bases). The read is 3 residues too short to cover the CDR3 end, so that end is filled in from the germline J gene. The germline V gene has CDR1 SGHRS and CDR2 YFSETQ. V was pared by 3 bases and J by 1 base, with 10 bases between. The CDR3 totals 14 residues.

This clone has ten or more counts. The read terminates 3 residues ahead of where the CDR3 ends, so the germline J gene completes it. The chain couples TRBV5-1 to TRBJ2-3; the match to TRBD1 covers 8 bases. Trimming at V came to 4 bases and at J to 1 base, leaving 8 bases not matched to a gene. In germline, CDR1 is SGHRS, CDR2 YFSETQ. This CDR3 has 16 amino acids. The sequenced CDR3 bases are TGCGCCAGCAGCATAGGGACAGGCCCAGGCACAGATACG. It translates to CASSIGTGPGTDT. The whole CDR3 region reads CASSIGTGPGTDTQYF.

At least ten counts were recorded for this clone. The read finishes 3 residues shy of the CDR3 end, and the germline J gene is used to complete it. The chain recombines TRBV19 with TRBJ1-1; the D is unclear. CDR1 is LNHDA and CDR2 is SQIVND in the germline V gene (reference sequence). The V and J ends lost 7 bases and 4 bases respectively, with 13 bases between them. The CDR3 length is 13 residues. The CDR3 spells CASILEDFTEAFF. Partial CDR3 DNA: TGTGCCAGTATCCTAGAGGACTTCACTGAA. The full variable domain, in which reference TRBV19 and TRBJ1-1 provide the parts outside the CDR3, is DGGITQSPKYLFRKEGQNVTLSCEQNLNHDAMYWYRQDPGQGLRLIYYSQIVNDFQKGDIAEGYSVSREKKESFPLTVTSAQKNPTAFYLCASILEDFTEAFFGQGTRLTVV.

This clone has at least ten counts. Incomplete CDR3 DNA: TGCGCCAGCAGCTCGGGACAGCCAGATGTTGGC. Its protein is CASSSGQPDVG. The entire CDR3 sequence reads CASSSGQPDVGYTF. The chain links TRBV5-1 to TRBJ1-2; 7 bases are a match to TRBD1. The CDR3 extends 3 residues past the end of the read, so its final part is completed from the germline J gene. V shed 3 bases, J shed 7 bases, and the junction held 9 bases outside the gene matches. Germline values: CDR1 SGHRS, CDR2 YFSETQ. This CDR3 region has 14 residues.

In this sample, this clone turned up many times. The CDR3 end falls 3 residues outside the read, so it is completed with the germline J gene. The chain combines TRBV10-1 with TRBJ2-7, with D tentatively TRBD2 (6 bases). The germline CDR1 and CDR2 sequences are WNHNN and SYGVQD (reference sequence). Trimming removed 4 bases from V and 4 bases from J, with 8 bases in between. CDR3 length: 12 amino acids. CDR3 in amino acids: CASSGGLYEQYF. The covered CDR3 bases are TGCGCCAGCAGTGGGGGACTTTACGAG.

This clone came up many times. The CDR3 goes on 3 residues after the read ends, and that part is filled in from the germline J gene. The rearrangement joins TRBV20-1 to TRBJ2-1; D gene uncertain. Trimming cost V 6 bases and J 6 bases, with 21 bases left between them. Per germline, CDR1 DFQATT and CDR2 SNEGSKA (reference sequence). The CDR3 runs 15 residues. Partial CDR3 DNA: TGCAGTGCAACCCCGAGAGCAGCGAGAGCCAATGAG. Translated, it gives CSATPRAARANE. In full, the CDR3 reads CSATPRAARANEQFF.

This clone was seen repeatedly, ten times or more. The read halts 3 residues ahead of the CDR3 end, with the missing end drawn from the germline J gene. The gene calls are TRBV5-1 and TRBJ2-3, with D possibly being TRBD2 (5 bases). Between the trimmed V and J ends, which lost 4 bases and 6 bases, there was a span of 18 bases. Looked up from germline, CDR1 is SGHRS and CDR2 is YFSETQ. CDR3 length: 15 amino acids. CDR3 DNA (partial): TGCGCCAGCAGCCCCAGCGGCTCCCGTTTGGATACG. It encodes CASSPSGSRLDT. The CDR3 reads in full as CASSPSGSRLDTQYF.

Ten or more counts support this clone. The read halts 3 residues ahead of the CDR3 end, with the missing end drawn from the germline J gene. This sequence joins TRBV7-9 and TRBJ1-1; 7 positions agree with TRBD1. Per germline, CDR1 SEHNR and CDR2 FQNEAQ (reference sequence). The CDR3 runs to 12 residues. The CDR3: CASSFRDSEAFF. CDR3 DNA (partial): TGTGCCAGCAGTTTCCGGGACAGCGAA.

This clone showed up just a few times. The read ends 3 residues early relative to the CDR3; the germline J gene fills the gap. The chain uses TRBV10-2 and TRBJ1-1, with D perhaps TRBD1 (6 bases). The V end lost 2 bases, the J end lost 6 bases, and 13 bases lay between the germline ends. Germline assignment: CDR1 WSHSY and CDR2 SAAADI. The CDR3 runs to 14 residues. The CDR3 DNA, read in part, is TGCGCCAGCAGTGAGGAGGGGGAGGATGCTGAA. It translates to CASSEEGEDAE. The whole CDR3 is CASSEEGEDAEAFF.

This clone was seen many times. From the germline J gene comes the end of the CDR3, since the read stops 3 residues before it. The rearrangement links TRBV10-3 to TRBJ2-7; 9 bases are shared with TRBD1. V gave up 2 bases and J gave up 4 bases; unmatched junction bases: 6. There are 15 residues in the CDR3. CDR1 is ENHRY, CDR2 SYGVKD, per germline. Partial CDR3 DNA: TGTGCCATCAGTGAGAAGGGACAGGGATCTTACGAG. This translates into CAISEKGQGSYE. The complete CDR3 protein is CAISEKGQGSYEQYF.

Ten or more counts support this clone. The CDR3 extends 3 residues past the end of the read, so its final part is completed from the germline J gene. The rearrangement joins TRBV6-2 or TRBV6-3 to TRBJ1-1; D not resolved. Trimming took off 0 bases at V and 1 base at J, with 6 bases between the two ends. This CDR3 spans 14 amino acids. Germline V gives CDR1 MNHEY, CDR2 SVGEGT. The covered CDR3 bases are TGTGCCAGCAGTTACTCTGGCGGGAACACTGAA. Amino acid sequence: CASSYSGGNTE. In full, the CDR3 is CASSYSGGNTEAFF.

The sample holds many counts of this clone. The CDR3 end falls 3 residues outside the read, so it is completed with the germline J gene. The chain has TRBV11-2 and TRBJ2-2, with 7 bases that match TRBD1. J lost 6 bases, V lost 6 bases, and 7 bases had no gene match. Germline-derived CDR1 and CDR2 are SGHAT and FQNNGV. The CDR3 loop spans 14 amino acids. The part of the CDR3 DNA that was read is TGTGCCAGCAGTAACACAGGGGCCGCCGGGGAG. Translating it yields CASSNTGAAGE. From start to end, the CDR3 is CASSNTGAAGELFF.